The present TCR beta chain was sequenced within a study of blood T cell repertoires in COVID-19. Source study methods: Quantification of nucleated cells was approximated via reference gene primer amplification. Clones were read by immunoSEQ multiplex PCR, and TCRdb kept only the in-frame ones, dropping some. D and trimming come from the DNA, and the V and J calls and clone size come from that table. The sample holds about 140,000 clones, less than 80% seen once. This CDR3 contains 13 residues. Trimming took off 6 bases at V and 1 base at J, with 10 bases between the two ends. In germline, CDR1 is MDHEN, CDR2 SYDVKM.

The chain couples TRBV28 to TRBJ2-7, with D possibly being TRBD1 (6 bases). The receptor was derived from a woman aged 80 or over with active or convalescent COVID-19. The sample taken for sequencing was peripheral blood. CDR3: CASRDRTSYEQYF. The CDR3 DNA follows: TGTGCCAGCAGGGACAGAACTTCCTACGAGCAGTACTTC.